Detailed here is one T cell receptor (beta chain). This clone was counted once. Its recognized antigen is unknown. Base-call qualities are not available, and no considerably larger clone is one nucleotide away. Using the deep immunoSEQ assay, TCR CDR3 regions were amplified from genomic DNA by multiplex PCR. Genomic DNA extracted from each cell subset was distributed evenly over all wells of several immunoSEQ 96-well plates, and each plate served as one replicate. Each replicate PCR for sorted subsets received around 200 ng genomic DNA, equal to 30,000 or so T cell genomes. The purified libraries were quantified using a Qubit 3.0 fluorometer, sized with a Bioanalyzer 2100, and then quantified again using the KAPA Library Quantification kit. Every immunoSEQ 96-well plate was sequenced on a separate single-read 150-cycle Illumina NextSeq 550 flow cell. As for how the authors treated the data: Because the immunoSEQ output held only junctional sequences and lacked quality scores, the filtering could not match the filtering applied to full-length reads. Sequences were annotated with PyIR, a Python wrapper for IgBLAST v1.9, and V/J genes and CDR3 were assigned using IMGT germline references. Reads with weak V/J assignments (E-value above 1e-6), missing CDR3, stop codons, out-of-frame junctions, or ambiguous translated residues were removed. V3J clonotypes were defined as sequences sharing the same inferred V gene, J gene, and CDR3 amino acid sequence. Percentage overlap between repertoires was computed as shared unique clonotypes divided by the size of the smaller repertoire. Three approaches were used to assess repertoire richness: RTK rarefaction, the Chao1 estimator, and Recon v2.1 estimates of unobserved clonotypes. Generation probabilities for all TCRbeta clonotypes obtained by the gDNA method from four donors were computed using OLGA. TCRdb provides this immuneACCESS table in a form limited to in-frame rearrangements. Some clones are lacking; in checked studies, under half of them reflect an unresolved V gene, and why the rest are absent is not known. That table furnishes V, J and clone size, whereas the DNA furnished D and trimming. For this sample the table gives under 750,000 clones, of which roughly two thirds were detected only once. The top ten hold about 1.7% of the sample.

The data stem from a study of shared clonotypes between healthy human individuals (dated by TCRdb to about 2020). Study-level background: The cohort comprised a couple of women and a few men aged 18 to 49 years. For each donor, CD4 naive and CD4 memory were each run on three plates, CD8 naive on two plates, and CD8 memory on one plate. To estimate repertoire size and how much clonotypes are shared between individuals, the study performed deep sequencing of blood TCR repertoires from five healthy adults. Libraries were prepared and TCR repertoires were sequenced by different laboratories using diverse techniques, in order to increase sequencing depth and limit assay-specific biases. Per donor, leukapheresis produced somewhere between about 0.9 and 9.5 billion PBMCs. The study at large found these results: Even with the large sequencing depth, rarefaction of the sorted-subset datasets indicated that sequencing was incomplete. Based on pairwise subsampling, the degree of clonotype sharing among donors was expected to be affected by sequencing depth. Estimated clonotype richness was generally larger for naive than for memory subsets. Sharing across a few donors was observed for about 5% of naive CD4, under 4% of naive CD8, about 2.5% of memory CD4, and approximately 0.41% of memory CD8 clonotypes. The small number of donors limited the genetic and exposure-history diversity represented. Compared with non-shared clonotypes, clonotypes shared by all four sorted-subset donors had higher generation probabilities. Sampling was limited to blood, and TCR repertoires in tissue likely differ from TCR repertoires in blood.

CDR1 and CDR2 (SGHRS, YFSETQ) derive from the germline V gene. The germline ends are 12 bases apart after V is trimmed by 4 bases and J by 5 bases. Inclusive of the bounding cysteine and phenylalanine, the CDR3 is 13 residues long. The retained sequence is limited to the CDR3, 39 bases, with the frame set at the first base. The donors were healthy, HIV-negative adults with no recently reported acute infections or vaccinations. Every donor was a Caucasian adult living in Nashville, Tennessee, USA. CD4+ T cells were enriched through magnetic negative selection, after which naive cells were positively selected on CD45RA and the remaining negative fraction served as the memory subset. Blood was collected by leukapheresis, and PBMCs were isolated by Ficoll-Histopaque density gradient centrifugation and then cryopreserved in liquid nitrogen vapor phase. Analytical flow cytometry was used to check the purity and quantity of each magnetically sorted T cell population. Genomic DNA was isolated from every sorted fraction and measured by UV absorbance on a Nanodrop 2000c.

The chain is encoded by TRBV5-1 joined to TRBJ2-5; a confident D gene designation cannot be given. Sequencing was performed on memory CD4+ T cells sorted from blood. The intended sense of this specimen's cell subset or site label: CD45RA-negative fraction. The TCR was taken from a woman younger than 45 in good health. The sequenced DNA is TGCGCCAGCAGCCCCGAGATTCTGGAGACCCAGTACTTC. Its translation is CASSPEILETQYF.